A selection of T cell receptor beta chains follows, all from one sample in a study of PD-1 blockade in classical Hodgkin lymphoma. The assay was immunoSEQ multiplex PCR, and TCRdb's table has in-frame clones only and misses some. This sample has about 35,000 clones, with around 90% found just once. The sequences come from CD4+ T cells from blood, collected at baseline. The receptors were gathered from a human donor with classical Hodgkin lymphoma. The CDR3 runs from the conserved cysteine through the conserved F or W. Fields, in order: clone size, J gene, V gene, D gene, CDR3 protein, CDR3 DNA. D genes are given only for firm matches. Clone size is not always given. Where it is, it says once, few, many or a class for expanded clones.

.,TRBJ2-1,TRBV6-6,TRBD1,CASTTSGTAREFF,TGTGCCAGCACCACCTCGGGGACAGCGAGGGAGTTCTTC
.,TRBJ2-2,TRBV5-1,.,CASSPTASSRTGGELFF,TGCGCCAGCAGCCCAACCGCCTCGTCGAGGACTGGCGGGGAGCTGTTTTTT
.,TRBJ1-5,TRBV27,.,CASSLREDQPQHF,TGTGCCAGCAGTTTACGGGAAGATCAGCCCCAGCATTTT
.,TRBJ1-5,TRBV18,TRBD1,CASSPPWGQGAGNQPQHF,TGTGCCAGCTCACCACCGTGGGGACAGGGGGCAGGGAATCAGCCCCAGCATTTT
.,TRBJ1-2,TRBV27,.,CASSLVFNYGYTF,TGTGCCAGCAGTTTAGTTTTTAACTATGGCTACACCTTC
.,TRBJ2-1,TRBV6-4,TRBD2,CASSDSRTGGPGYNEQFF,TGTGCCAGCAGTGACTCCCGTACGGGAGGGCCCGGTTACAATGAGCAGTTCTTC
once,TRBJ2-5,TRBV2,TRBD1,CASRPGTGGQETQYF,TGTGCCAGCAGGCCCGGGACAGGGGGCCAAGAGACCCAGTACTTC
.,TRBJ2-3,TRBV29-1,TRBD2,CSVAPVAGGLSTQYF,TGCAGCGTTGCTCCGGTAGCGGGAGGGTTGAGTACGCAGTATTTT
.,TRBJ1-5,TRBV19,.,CASSATGDQPQHF,TGTGCCAGTAGCGCCACAGGTGATCAGCCCCAGCATTTT
.,TRBJ1-1,TRBV19,.,CASSIVWRAATEAFF,TGTGCCAGTAGTATAGTTTGGAGGGCAGCGACTGAAGCTTTCTTT
.,TRBJ1-2,TRBV6-1,.,CASSEQGRAGGNYGYTF,TGTGCCAGCAGTGAACAAGGCAGAGCAGGAGGTAACTATGGCTACACCTTC
.,TRBJ1-1,TRBV20-1,.,CSAPMNTEAFF,TGCAGTGCTCCGATGAACACTGAAGCTTTCTTT
few,TRBJ1-2,TRBV30,.,CAWGEGHDGYTF,TGTGCCTGGGGGGAGGGGCACGATGGCTACACCTTC
.,TRBJ2-7,TRBV2,.,CASSEVGNEQYF,TGTGCCAGCAGTGAGGTTGGGAACGAGCAGTACTTC
.,TRBJ2-7,TRBV14,TRBD1,CASRTGGRYEQYF,TGTGCCAGTAGAACAGGGGGCCGTTACGAGCAGTACTTC
.,TRBJ2-7,TRBV19,.,CASSEAGAYEQYF,TGTGCCAGTAGTGAAGCAGGGGCCTACGAGCAGTACTTC
.,TRBJ1-1,TRBV19,TRBD1,CASSPPRTGVGDTEAFF,TGTGCCAGTAGCCCGCCCCGGACAGGGGTCGGGGACACTGAAGCTTTCTTT
once,TRBJ2-7,TRBV5-1,TRBD1,CASSFPNRGPSYEQYF,TGCGCCAGCAGCTTCCCGAACAGGGGCCCCTCCTACGAGCAGTACTTC
.,TRBJ2-7,TRBV14,.,CASSQFLVGDEQYF,TGTGCCAGCAGCCAGTTTTTGGTTGGGGATGAGCAGTACTTC
.,TRBJ2-3,TRBV6-4,.,CASSVTDSTDTQYF,TGTGCCAGCAGTGTAACAGACAGCACAGATACGCAGTATTTT
.,TRBJ2-7,TRBV20-1,.,CSASRSNEQYF,TGCAGTGCCAGCCGGTCCAACGAGCAGTACTTC
.,TRBJ2-7,TRBV6-5,TRBD2,CASSYSMGGSYEQYF,TGTGCCAGCAGTTACTCGATGGGGGGGAGCTACGAGCAGTACTTC
.,TRBJ2-5,TRBV6-5,TRBD2,CASSLGLAVETQYF,TGTGCCAGCAGTTTGGGACTAGCGGTTGAGACCCAGTACTTC
.,TRBJ1-2,TRBV4-1,TRBD1,CASSQGQGDFYGYTF,TGCGCCAGCAGCCAAGGACAGGGCGATTTCTATGGCTACACCTTC
.,TRBJ2-2,TRBV4-1,.,CASSTRYGELFF,TGCGCCAGCAGCACCCGGTACGGGGAGCTGTTTTTT
.,TRBJ2-7,TRBV19,TRBD2,CASSASGTSGIYYEQYF,TGTGCCAGTAGTGCCTCCGGGACTAGCGGGATTTACTACGAGCAGTACTTC
.,TRBJ1-1,TRBV25-1,TRBD1,CASSEYRQGDTEAFF,TGTGCCAGCAGTGAATATCGACAGGGTGACACTGAAGCTTTCTTT
.,TRBJ2-3,TRBV15,.,CATSRGLIGTQYF,TGTGCCACCAGCAGAGGGTTAATAGGGACGCAGTATTTT
.,TRBJ2-7,TRBV28,TRBD2,CASTVSGIYEQYF,TGTGCCAGCACGGTTAGCGGGATTTACGAGCAGTACTTC
.,TRBJ2-7,TRBV27,.,CASSFTYNYEQYF,TGTGCCAGCAGTTTTACCTACAACTACGAGCAGTACTTC
.,TRBJ2-7,TRBV5-1,.,CASSLAGGGDAYEQYF,TGCGCCAGCAGCTTGGCCGGTGGAGGAGATGCCTACGAGCAGTACTTC
.,TRBJ1-2,TRBV6-6,.,CASLRWTQPGYGYTF,TGTGCCAGCCTCCGTTGGACTCAACCTGGCTATGGCTACACCTTC
.,TRBJ2-2,TRBV5-4,.,CASSLFLANTGELFF,TGTGCCAGCAGCTTGTTTTTGGCCAATACCGGGGAGCTGTTTTTT
few,TRBJ1-3,TRBV10-1,TRBD1,CASSRQGDGNTIYF,TGCGCCAGCAGCCGACAGGGAGATGGAAACACCATATATTTT
.,TRBJ1-1,TRBV6-1,.,CASNRGGLAEAFF,TGTGCCAGCAACCGGGGGGGGCTCGCTGAAGCTTTCTTT
.,TRBJ1-4,TRBV19,.,CASSPFRGSYEKLFF,TGTGCCAGTAGTCCCTTCAGGGGATCCTATGAAAAACTGTTTTTT